This T cell receptor (beta chain) was documented in a study of blood T cells in healthy people across ages. For the second PCR, which ran for about 6 to 11 cycles, a sample-barcoded 5' primer and a J-beta primer mix were used. A template-switch adaptor containing 12 random nucleotides labeled each cDNA molecule. TCRdb ran MiXCR on the 5' RACE reads and lists one entry per CDR3 protein. This table has hundreds of thousands of distinct CDR3 sequences, about 52% appearing once. Regarding this clonotype: The antigen remains undetermined.

Study-level points and caveats: Strong correlation existed between TCR beta diversity and naive T cell percentage. Conclusively comparing naive with antigen-experienced cells was impossible with unsorted PBMCs. Long-lived and aged donors differed, with more naive CD4+ cells and higher diversity in the long-lived.

From germline, CDR1 is SGHTA and CDR2 FQGNSA. The CDR3 consists of 17 residues. This TCR came from a woman in her sixties or seventies in good health. The chain employs TRBV7-2 and TRBJ2-4; TRBD2 matches 12 bases. The DNA end is more similar to TRBJ2-7, so the J call may be wrong. The sample was blood. CDR3 region: CASSSPTSGSRRYEQYF. CDR3 sequence (DNA): TGTGCCAGCAGCTCGCCGACTAGCGGGAGTAGGAGGTACGAGCAGTACTTC.